The clone carrying this TCR beta chain was observed at least ten times. The antigen remains undetermined. Patients with uncontrolled infections, other autoimmune diseases, pregnancy or lactation were excluded. The data belong to a study of T cells in Graves' hyperthyroidism and ophthalmopathy. Study at large: Blood was drawn when the patient was first diagnosed and still untreated. Regarding the study as a whole: Clonotypes that were expanded in thyroid above 0.001 mostly appeared in blood too.

Amplification yielded TCR beta CDR3 regions, with RNA transcripts as the source. In the first-round RT-PCR of the TCR CDR3, the HTBI primer set was used. TCRdb itself ran the multiplex PCR reads through MiXCR, one entry per CDR3 protein. The sample contains 700,000 or so distinct CDR3 sequences, 15% to 20% of which appear only once. This clonotype was obtained from a man younger than 35 with Graves' hyperthyroidism. Input material: blood.

The DNA for the CDR3 is TGTGCCTGGAGTGCCACAGGGTTGGGAGAGACCCAGTACTTC. Translating gives CAWSATGLGETQYF. The chain employs TRBV30 and TRBJ2-5, with D possibly TRBD1 on 6 matching bases. The V gene's germline CDR1 is GTSNPN and CDR2 SVGIG (reference sequence). The CDR3 has 14 amino acids. Between the trimmed V and J ends, which lost 1 base and 4 bases, there was a span of 13 bases.